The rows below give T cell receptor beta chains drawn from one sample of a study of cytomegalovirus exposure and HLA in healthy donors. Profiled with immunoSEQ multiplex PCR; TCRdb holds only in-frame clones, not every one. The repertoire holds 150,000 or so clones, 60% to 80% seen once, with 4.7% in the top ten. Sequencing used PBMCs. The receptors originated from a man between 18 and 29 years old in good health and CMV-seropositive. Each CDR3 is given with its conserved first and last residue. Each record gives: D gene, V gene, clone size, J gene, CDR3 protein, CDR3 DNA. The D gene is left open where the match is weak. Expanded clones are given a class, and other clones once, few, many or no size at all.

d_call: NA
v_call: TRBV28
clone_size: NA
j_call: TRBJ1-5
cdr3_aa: CASRRQVDAQPQHF
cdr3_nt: TGTGCCAGCAGGAGACAGGTAGATGCTCAGCCCCAGCATTTT

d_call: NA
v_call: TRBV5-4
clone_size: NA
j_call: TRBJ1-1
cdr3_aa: CASSSSGGTNTEAFF
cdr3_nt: TGTGCCAGCAGTTCTTCCGGGGGGACAAACACTGAAGCTTTCTTT

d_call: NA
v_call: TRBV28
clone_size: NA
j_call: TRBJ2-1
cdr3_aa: CASSPFERAWNEQFF
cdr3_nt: TGTGCCAGCAGTCCCTTTGAGCGTGCTTGGAATGAGCAGTTCTTC

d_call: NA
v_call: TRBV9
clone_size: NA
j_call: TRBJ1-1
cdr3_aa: CASSVDMDIGPSRTEAFF
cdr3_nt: TGTGCCAGCAGCGTGGATATGGACATTGGGCCGAGTAGGACTGAAGCTTTCTTT

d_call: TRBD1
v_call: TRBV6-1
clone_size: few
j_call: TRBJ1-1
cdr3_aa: CASSDPGTVRRGAFF
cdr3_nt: TGTGCCAGCAGTGATCCAGGGACAGTCCGCAGAGGGGCTTTCTTT

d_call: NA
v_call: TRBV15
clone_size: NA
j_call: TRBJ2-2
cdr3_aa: CATSRETGGELFF
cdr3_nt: TGTGCCACCAGCAGAGAGACGGGCGGGGAGCTGTTTTTT

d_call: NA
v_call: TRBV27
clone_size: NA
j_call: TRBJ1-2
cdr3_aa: CASSPAGGTIYGYTF
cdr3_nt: TGTGCCAGCAGCCCCGCGGGGGGCACCATCTATGGCTACACCTTC

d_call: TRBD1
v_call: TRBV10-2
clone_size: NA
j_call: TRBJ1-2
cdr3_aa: CASSPTGQGDYGYTF
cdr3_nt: TGCGCCAGCAGTCCGACGGGACAGGGAGACTATGGCTACACCTTC

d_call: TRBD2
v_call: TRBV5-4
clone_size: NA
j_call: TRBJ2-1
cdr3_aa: CASSRGTSYNEQFF
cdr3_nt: TGTGCCAGCAGCCGAGGGACTAGCTACAATGAGCAGTTCTTC

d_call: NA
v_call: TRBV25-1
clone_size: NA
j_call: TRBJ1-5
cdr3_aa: CASSVGGNQPQHF
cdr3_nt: TGTGCCAGCAGTGTCGGAGGCAATCAGCCCCAGCATTTT

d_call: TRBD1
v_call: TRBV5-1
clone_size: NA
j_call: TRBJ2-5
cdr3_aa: CASSLGQGASETQYF
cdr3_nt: TGCGCCAGCAGCTTGGGGCAGGGGGCTTCGGAGACCCAGTACTTC

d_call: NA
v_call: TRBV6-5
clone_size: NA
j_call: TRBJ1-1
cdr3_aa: CASSYRAGAGTEAFF
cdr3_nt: TGTGCCAGCAGTTACCGGGCAGGGGCGGGCACTGAAGCTTTCTTT

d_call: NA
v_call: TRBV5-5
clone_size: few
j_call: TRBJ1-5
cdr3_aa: CASSLQGQPQHF
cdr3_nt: TGTGCCAGCAGCTTGCAGGGGCAGCCCCAGCATTTT

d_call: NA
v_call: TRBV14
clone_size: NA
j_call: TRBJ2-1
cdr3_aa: CASSQERGRGQFF
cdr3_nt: TGTGCCAGCAGCCAAGAGCGGGGAAGGGGGCAGTTCTTC

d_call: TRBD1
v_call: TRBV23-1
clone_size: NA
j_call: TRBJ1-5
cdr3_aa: CASSPGQGSNQPQHF
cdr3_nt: TGCGCCAGCAGCCCGGGACAGGGGAGCAATCAGCCCCAGCATTTT

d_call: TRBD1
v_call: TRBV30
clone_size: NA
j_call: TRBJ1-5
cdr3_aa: CAWSGTGRSGNQPQHF
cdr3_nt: TGTGCCTGGAGTGGGACAGGGAGATCGGGCAATCAGCCCCAGCATTTT

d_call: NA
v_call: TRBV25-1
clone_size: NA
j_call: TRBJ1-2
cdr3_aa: CASSVLENGYTF
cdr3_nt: TGTGCCAGCAGTGTCCTGGAGAATGGCTACACCTTC

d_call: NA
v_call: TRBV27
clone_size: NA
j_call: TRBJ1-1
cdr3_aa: CASSFGGGGGKAFF
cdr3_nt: TGTGCCAGCAGTTTCGGGGGCGGGGGGGGTAAAGCTTTCTTT

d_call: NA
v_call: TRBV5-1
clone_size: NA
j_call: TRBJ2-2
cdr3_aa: CASSVDRAGGAGELFF
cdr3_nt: TGCGCCAGCAGCGTGGACAGGGCCGGGGGGGCCGGGGAGCTGTTTTTT

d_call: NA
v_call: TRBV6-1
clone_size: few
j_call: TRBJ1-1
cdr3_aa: CASTEWGGAFF
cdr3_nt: TGTGCCAGCACCGAATGGGGGGGCGCTTTCTTT

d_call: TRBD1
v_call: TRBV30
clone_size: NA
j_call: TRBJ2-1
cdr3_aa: CAWSVGTGGEQFF
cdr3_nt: TGTGCCTGGAGTGTAGGGACAGGGGGTGAGCAGTTCTTC

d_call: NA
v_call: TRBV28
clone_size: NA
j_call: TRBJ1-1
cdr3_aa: CASRSQVRTEAFF
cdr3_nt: TGTGCCAGCAGGTCTCAGGTGCGCACTGAAGCTTTCTTT

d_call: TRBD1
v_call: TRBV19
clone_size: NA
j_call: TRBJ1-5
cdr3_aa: CASSLDRGWSQPQHF
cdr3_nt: TGTGCCAGTAGTTTGGACAGGGGATGGAGTCAGCCCCAGCATTTT

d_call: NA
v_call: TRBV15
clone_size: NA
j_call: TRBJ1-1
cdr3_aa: CATSRDRGFTEAFF
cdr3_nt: TGTGCCACCAGCAGAGATCGGGGGTTCACTGAAGCTTTCTTT

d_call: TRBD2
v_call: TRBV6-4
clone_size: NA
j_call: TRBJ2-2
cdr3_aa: CASSDSGGATGELFF
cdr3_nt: TGTGCCAGCAGTGACTCCGGGGGGGCTACCGGGGAGCTGTTTTTT

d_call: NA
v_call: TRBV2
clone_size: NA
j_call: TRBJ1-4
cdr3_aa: CASSDLQTNEKLFF
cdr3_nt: TGTGCCAGCAGTGATTTACAGACTAATGAAAAACTGTTTTTT

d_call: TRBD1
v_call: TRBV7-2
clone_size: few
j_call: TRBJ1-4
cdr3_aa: CASSASGGANEKLFF
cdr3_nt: TGTGCCAGCAGTGCCTCAGGGGGCGCGAATGAAAAACTGTTTTTT

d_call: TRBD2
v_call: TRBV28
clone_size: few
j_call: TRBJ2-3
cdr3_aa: CASTPGLAVDTDTQYF
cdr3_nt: TGTGCCAGCACCCCAGGACTAGCGGTAGACACAGATACGCAGTATTTT

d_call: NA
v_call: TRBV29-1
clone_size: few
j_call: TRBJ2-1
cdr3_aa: CSVDGGRAYNEQFF
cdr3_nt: TGCAGCGTTGACGGTGGGCGGGCCTACAATGAGCAGTTCTTC

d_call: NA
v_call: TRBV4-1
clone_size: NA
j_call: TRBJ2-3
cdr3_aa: CASSQEVGTFSTDTQYF
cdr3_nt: TGCGCCAGCAGCCAAGAAGTGGGGACTTTCAGCACAGATACGCAGTATTTT

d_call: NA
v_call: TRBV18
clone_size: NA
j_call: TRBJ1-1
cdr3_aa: CASSPAGPHTEAFF
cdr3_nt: TGTGCCAGCTCACCAGCAGGGCCGCACACTGAAGCTTTCTTT

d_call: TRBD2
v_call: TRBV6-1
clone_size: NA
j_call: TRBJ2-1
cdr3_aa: CASNPGRVTEQFF
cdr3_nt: TGTGCCAGCAATCCCGGGAGGGTTACTGAGCAGTTCTTC

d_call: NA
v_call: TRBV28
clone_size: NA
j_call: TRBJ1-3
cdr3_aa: CASKITPGANLEGNTIYF
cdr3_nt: TGTGCCAGCAAAATCACTCCGGGAGCTAACCTAGAGGGAAACACCATATATTTT

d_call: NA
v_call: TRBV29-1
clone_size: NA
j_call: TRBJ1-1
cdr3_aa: CSVHIGIGTWNTEAFF
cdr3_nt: TGCAGCGTCCACATCGGGATCGGGACATGGAACACTGAAGCTTTCTTT

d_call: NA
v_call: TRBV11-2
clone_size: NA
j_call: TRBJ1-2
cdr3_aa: CASSSAVFPPSGYTF
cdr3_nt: TGTGCCAGCAGCTCCGCAGTTTTTCCCCCATCCGGCTACACCTTC

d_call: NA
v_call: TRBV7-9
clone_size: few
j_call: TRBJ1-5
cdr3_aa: CASSDGRVSNQPQHF
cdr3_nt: TGTGCCAGCAGCGACGGGAGGGTGAGCAATCAGCCCCAGCATTTT

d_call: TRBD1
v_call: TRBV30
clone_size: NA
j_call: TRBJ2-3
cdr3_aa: CAWFTRGTSDTQYF
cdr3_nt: TGTGCCTGGTTTACCAGGGGGACCTCAGATACGCAGTATTTT

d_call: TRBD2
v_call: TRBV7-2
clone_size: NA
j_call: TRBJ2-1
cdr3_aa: CASIPGTTYYNEQFF
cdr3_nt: TGTGCCAGCATCCCCGGGACTACCTACTACAATGAGCAGTTCTTC

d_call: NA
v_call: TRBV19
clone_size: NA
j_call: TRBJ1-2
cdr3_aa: CASIGNRYGYTF
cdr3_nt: TGTGCCAGTATCGGGAATCGCTATGGCTACACCTTC

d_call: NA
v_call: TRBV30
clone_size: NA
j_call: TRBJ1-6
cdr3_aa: CAWSSSDSGNSPLHF
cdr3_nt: TGTGCCTGGAGTTCCTCAGACTCAGGGAATTCACCCCTCCACTTT

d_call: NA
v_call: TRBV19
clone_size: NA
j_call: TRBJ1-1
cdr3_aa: CASRRSVGTEAFF
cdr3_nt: TGTGCCAGTAGGAGATCTGTCGGCACTGAAGCTTTCTTT

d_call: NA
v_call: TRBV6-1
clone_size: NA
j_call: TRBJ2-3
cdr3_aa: CASSAHRADTQYF
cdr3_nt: TGTGCCAGCAGTGCTCACAGAGCAGATACGCAGTATTTT

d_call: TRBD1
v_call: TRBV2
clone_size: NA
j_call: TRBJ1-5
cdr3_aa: CASRAMDRGNQPQHF
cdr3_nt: TGTGCCAGCAGGGCAATGGACAGGGGCAATCAGCCCCAGCATTTT

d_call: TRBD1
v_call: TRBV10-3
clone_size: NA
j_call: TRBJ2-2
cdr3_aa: CAITRDSTRGELFF
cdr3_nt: TGTGCCATCACCAGGGACAGTACTCGGGGGGAGCTGTTTTTT

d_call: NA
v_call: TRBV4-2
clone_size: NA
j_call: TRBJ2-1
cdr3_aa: CASSQARFSYNEQFF
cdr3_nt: TGTGCCAGCAGCCAAGCGCGGTTTTCCTACAATGAGCAGTTCTTC

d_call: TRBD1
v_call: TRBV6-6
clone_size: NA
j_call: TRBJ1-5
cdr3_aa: CASSPRTGSSNQPQHF
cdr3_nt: TGTGCCAGCAGCCCGAGGACAGGGTCTAGCAATCAGCCCCAGCATTTT

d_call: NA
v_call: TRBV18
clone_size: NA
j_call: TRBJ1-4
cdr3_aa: CASSPPTHTFEKLFF
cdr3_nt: TGTGCCAGCTCACCACCGACACATACCTTTGAAAAACTGTTTTTT

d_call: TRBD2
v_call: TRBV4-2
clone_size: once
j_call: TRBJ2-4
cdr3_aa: CASSQDLLAGGPAKNIQYF
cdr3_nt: TGTGCCAGCAGCCAAGATCTTCTAGCGGGGGGGCCAGCCAAAAACATTCAGTACTTC

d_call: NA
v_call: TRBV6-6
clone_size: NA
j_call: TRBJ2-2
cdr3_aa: CASSYSRDRGELFF
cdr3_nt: TGTGCCAGCAGTTACTCGAGAGATCGCGGGGAGCTGTTTTTT

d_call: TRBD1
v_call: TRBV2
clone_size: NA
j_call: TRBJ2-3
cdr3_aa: CAGRDRGPDTQYF
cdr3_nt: TGTGCCGGCCGGGACAGGGGGCCAGATACGCAGTATTTT

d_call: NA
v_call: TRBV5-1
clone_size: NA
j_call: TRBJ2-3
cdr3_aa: CASSLESTNGNTQYF
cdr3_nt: TGCGCCAGCAGCTTGGAGTCCACGAACGGTAATACGCAGTATTTT

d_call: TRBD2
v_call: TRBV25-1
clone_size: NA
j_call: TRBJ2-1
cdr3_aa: CASSQTSGYNEQFF
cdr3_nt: TGTGCCAGCAGTCAGACTAGCGGATACAATGAGCAGTTCTTC

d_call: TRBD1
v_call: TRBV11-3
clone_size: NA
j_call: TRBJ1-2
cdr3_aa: CASSLTGSGYTF
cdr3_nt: TGTGCCAGCAGCTTGACAGGGTCTGGCTACACCTTC

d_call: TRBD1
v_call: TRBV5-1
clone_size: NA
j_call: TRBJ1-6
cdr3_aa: CASSSRTGADSPLHF
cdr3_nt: TGCGCCAGCAGCTCTAGGACAGGGGCCGATTCACCCCTCCACTTT

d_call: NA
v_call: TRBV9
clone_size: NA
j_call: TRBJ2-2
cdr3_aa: CASRTTENTGELFF
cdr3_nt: TGTGCCAGCAGGACGACTGAGAACACCGGGGAGCTGTTTTTT

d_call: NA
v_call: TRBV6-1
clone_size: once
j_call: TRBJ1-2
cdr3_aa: CASSETRGAYTF
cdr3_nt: TGTGCCAGCAGTGAAACCAGGGGCGCTTACACCTTC

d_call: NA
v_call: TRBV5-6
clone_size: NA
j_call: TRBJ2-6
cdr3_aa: CASSLRRWQSGANVLTF
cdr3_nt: TGTGCCAGCAGCTTAAGGAGGTGGCAATCTGGGGCCAACGTCCTGACTTTC

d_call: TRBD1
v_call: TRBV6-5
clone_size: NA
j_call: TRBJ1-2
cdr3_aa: CASRAGTGGGGYTF
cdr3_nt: TGTGCCAGCAGAGCCGGGACAGGGGGAGGCGGCTACACCTTC

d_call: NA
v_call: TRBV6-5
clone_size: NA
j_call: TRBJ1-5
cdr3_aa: CASSYDRGSAQHF
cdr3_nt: TGTGCCAGCAGTTACGATAGGGGGAGTGCCCAGCATTTT

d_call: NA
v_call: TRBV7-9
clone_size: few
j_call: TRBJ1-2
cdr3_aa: CASLSLEGGVNYTF
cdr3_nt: TGTGCCAGCCTATCGCTAGAGGGGGGGGTGAACTACACCTTC